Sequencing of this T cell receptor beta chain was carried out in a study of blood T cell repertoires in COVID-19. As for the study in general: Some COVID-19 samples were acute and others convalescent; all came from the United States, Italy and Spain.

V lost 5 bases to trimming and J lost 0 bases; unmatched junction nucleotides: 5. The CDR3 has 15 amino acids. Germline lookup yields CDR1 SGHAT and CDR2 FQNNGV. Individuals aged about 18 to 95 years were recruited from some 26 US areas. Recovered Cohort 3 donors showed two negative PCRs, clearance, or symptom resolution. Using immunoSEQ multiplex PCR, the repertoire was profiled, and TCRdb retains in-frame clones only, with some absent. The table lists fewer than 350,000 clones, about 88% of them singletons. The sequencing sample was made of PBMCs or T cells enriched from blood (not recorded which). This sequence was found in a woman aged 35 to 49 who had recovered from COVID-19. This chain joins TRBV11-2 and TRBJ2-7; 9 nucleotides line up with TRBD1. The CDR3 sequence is CASSQTGGGSYEQYF. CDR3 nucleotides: TGTGCCAGCAGCCAGACAGGGGGGGGCTCCTACGAGCAGTACTTC. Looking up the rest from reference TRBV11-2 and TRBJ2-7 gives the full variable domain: EAGVAQSPRYKIIEKRQSVAFWCNPISGHATLYWYQQILGQGPKLLIQFQNNGVVDDSQLPKDRFSAERLKGVDSTLKIQPAKLEDSAVYLCASSQTGGGSYEQYFGPGTRLTVT.